The present T cell receptor beta chain was sequenced within a study of T-cell memory formation after mild COVID-19. This CDR3 has 13 amino acids. The germline V gene has CDR1 SSHAT and CDR2 FNYEAQ (reference sequence). Study-wide findings and caveats: A subset of responding clones appeared in pre-infection memory, suggesting cross-reactive memory joined.

TCRdb re-called the 5' RACE reads through MiXCR, storing one row per CDR3 protein. The table shows about 210,000 distinct CDR3 sequences, with around 30% occurring only once. Concerning this clonotype: What it recognizes is unknown. The germline gene is not matched at one end of the junction; a read error may be the cause.

This sequence originates from an adult woman who had mild COVID-19 (a few samples of this study predate the infection). Cell type and time point are not known. This chain links TRBV7-7 with TRBJ1-4; D not certain. The specimen sequenced was PBMCs or a T cell subset sorted from them (not recorded which). The DNA for the CDR3 is TGTGCTAGCAGCTTACAGAGAAATGAAAAACTGTTTTTT. It translates to CASSLQRNEKLFF.